This paragraph covers one T cell receptor (beta chain) sequence. What this receptor recognizes is not known. The input lacks base qualities; no much larger clone sits a single base away. CD8 naive samples were CD45RO-negative cells positively selected for CCR7, giving a CD45RA+CCR7+ population that excluded TemRA cells. The donors were healthy, HIV-negative adults with no recently reported acute infections or vaccinations. Every donor was a Caucasian adult living in Nashville, Tennessee, USA. Blood was obtained by leukapheresis, after which PBMCs were separated by Ficoll-Histopaque density gradient centrifugation and cryopreserved in liquid nitrogen vapor phase. Analytical flow cytometry was used to check the purity and quantity of each magnetically sorted T cell population. Genomic DNA was isolated from each sorted fraction and quantified by UV absorbance on a Nanodrop 2000c. These data originate in a study of shared clonotypes between healthy human individuals (dated by TCRdb to 2020 to 2022). Context from the whole study: The cohort comprised two women and a few men aged 18 to 49 years. Libraries were prepared and TCR repertoires were sequenced by different laboratories using diverse techniques, in order to increase sequencing depth and limit assay-specific biases. Each donor's leukapheresis produced roughly between about 0.8 and 8.9 billion PBMCs. To estimate repertoire size and how much clonotype sharing occurs between individuals, the study deeply sequenced the blood TCR repertoires of roughly 5 healthy adults. Per donor, three plates each were used for CD4 naive and CD4 memory, two for CD8 naive, and one for CD8 memory.

What the study reported, not specific to this receptor: Estimated clonotype richness was generally larger for naive than for memory subsets. When a handful of donors were compared, the shared fraction of clonotypes was about 5% for naive CD4, approximately 3.3% for naive CD8, more than 2% for memory CD4, and approximately 0.4% for memory CD8. Pairwise subsampling indicated that sequencing depth was expected to affect the degree of clonotype sharing among donors. Compared with non-shared clonotypes, the clonotypes found in all four sorted-subset donors had higher generation probabilities. Rarefaction of sorted-subset datasets indicated incomplete sequencing despite the large sequencing depth. The small number of donors limited the genetic and exposure-history diversity represented. Sampling was limited to blood, and TCR repertoires in tissue likely differ from TCR repertoires in blood.

Taken from the germline V gene (reference sequence), the CDR1 and CDR2 loops are MNHEY and SMNVEV. Counted from cysteine to phenylalanine, this CDR3 has 18 amino acids. The sequence is cut down to CDR3 DNA, 54 bases in frame from base 1. The V and J ends are trimmed by 3 bases and 8 bases, leaving 28 bases between them. Using the deep immunoSEQ assay, multiplex PCR amplified TCR CDR3 regions from genomic DNA. For each cell subset, the extracted genomic DNA was distributed evenly across all wells of several immunoSEQ 96-well plates, and each plate served as one replicate. For sorted subsets, each replicate PCR was loaded with 200 to 250 ng genomic DNA, equivalent to 30,000 or so T cell genomes. Purified libraries were quantified with a Qubit 3.0 fluorometer, sized on a Bioanalyzer 2100, and re-quantified with the KAPA Library Quantification kit. Every immunoSEQ 96-well plate was sequenced on a dedicated single-read 150-cycle Illumina NextSeq 550 flow cell. The authors' pipeline ran thus. Because the immunoSEQ output included only junctional sequences and no quality scores, the filtering could not be the same as the filtering used for full-length reads. To assign V/J genes and CDR3, sequences were annotated against IMGT germline references using PyIR, a Python wrapper for IgBLAST v1.9. Reads with weak V/J assignments (E-value above 1e-6), missing CDR3, stop codons, out-of-frame junctions, or ambiguous translated residues were removed. A V3J clonotype was defined by an identical inferred V gene, J gene, and CDR3 amino acid sequence. Percentage overlap between repertoires was computed as shared unique clonotypes divided by the size of the smaller repertoire. RTK rarefaction, the Chao1 estimator, and Recon v2.1 estimates of unobserved clonotypes were used to assess repertoire richness. Generation probabilities were computed with OLGA for all TCRbeta clonotypes obtained by the gDNA method from several donors. The table comes from immuneACCESS by way of TCRdb, which keeps in-frame sequences with V and J called. Part of the clones is missing from these tables; in studies checked, under half for an unresolved V gene and the rest for unknown reasons. V, J and clone size derive from that table, while D and trimming were established from the DNA sequence. Present in this sample are over 2,000,000 clones, 93% of which were seen just once. Of the sample, roughly 1.7% is held by the ten largest clones.

The receptor chain draws on TRBV27 and TRBJ1-2, and possibly TRBD1, on 5 matching bases. Sequenced input: naive CD8+ T cells from PBMCs. What this sample's cell subset or site label stands for: CD45RA+CCR7+. This receptor was obtained from a man between 18 and 29 years old in good health. Some clones in this sample may be carry-over from other donors' samples. The DNA sequence is as follows: TGTGCCAGCAGTTTCAGACCACTCGCCCTGGCAGGGAAGGAGGGCTACACCTTC. It specifies CASSFRPLALAGKEGYTF.